This record covers a single TCR beta chain. It lacks a known antigen. Base qualities are missing; no much larger clone stands one base away. The cohort consisted of 650 to 700 healthy bone marrow donors. At the time of sampling, all cohort members were nominally healthy, though unrecorded immune exposures were likely present. The donor was CMV seropositive and belonged to the group of about 290 seropositive cohort members. Every donor gave a peripheral blood sample, and the peripheral blood mononuclear cells from that sample were used for TCR beta sequencing. The Qiagen DNeasy Blood Extraction Kit was used to extract genomic DNA from the blood cell samples. The library was generated by the immunoSEQ multiplex PCR assay. The multiplex PCR relied on a mix of 60 forward primers for TCR Vbeta segments and 13 reverse primers for TCR Jbeta segments. Amplification of the CDR3 region of rearranged TCR beta genes was performed with a multiplex PCR assay on genomic DNA. On the Illumina HiSeq System, the amplified TCR beta libraries were sequenced as 87-base-pair reads. On the authors' methods: Across the 670 or so repertoires, a later analysis counted approximately 83 million unique TCR beta chains, around 11 million of which were shared by at least two donors. Raw reads were error-corrected and collapsed into unique sequences by a nearest-neighbor algorithm in which closely related sequences were merged to remove PCR and sequencing errors. Alignment of CDR3 sequences to IMGT reference sequences was used to assign V, D and J gene segments. Each retained sequence needed at least a six-nucleotide match to both a V gene segment and a J gene segment. A rearrangement counted as productive if the CDR3 had no stop codons and remained in frame with V and J, and every other rearrangement counted as non-productive. Following IMGT convention, CDR3 was defined as the stretch from the second conserved V-encoded cysteine to the conserved J-encoded phenylalanine. The earlier analysis of approximately 590 of the donors excluded any sequence lacking an unambiguous match to a single V gene segment. An earlier analysis of under 750 of the donors called V segments functional above 56.7% productive rearrangements and segregating when the between-donor standard deviation exceeded 5%. A statistical classification framework was built to diagnose cytomegalovirus status from the catalog of TCR beta chain sequences. V and J gene assignment, in a later analysis, came from comparing TCR nucleotide sequences with IMGT/GENE-DB human TR gene sequences. The TCRdist pipeline was used in a later analysis to assign CDR3 sequences and most-parsimonious VDJ recombination scenarios. A later analysis defined each TCR beta chain by its CDR3 amino acid sequence plus V-gene family, and excluded reads lacking a unique V-gene family. In a later analysis, approximately 640 highly shared, low-generation-probability nucleotide sequences were removed to address suspected cross-contamination and a sequencing artifact. In a later analysis, a clonal expansion index was calculated for each public chain from normalized within-repertoire ranks of inferred template counts. Generation probabilities in a later analysis came from a VDJ recombination model fitted to out-of-frame rearrangements, and those results were checked against IGoR. Hypergeometric tests were used in a later analysis to score TCR-TCR, TCR-HLA and TCR-CMV co-occurrence, with a repertoire-size bias correction applied to the TCR pairs. False discovery rates were estimated in a later analysis by permuting HLA or CMV assignments 20 times. In a later analysis, co-occurring TCRs were grouped using DBSCAN, and TCRdist sequence similarity was added for clustering within HLA-allele-positive subsets. For co-occurrence clustering, repertoires with fewer than 30,000 or more than 120,000 public chains were excluded, along with about five repertoires with anomalous nucleotide sharing. TCRdb obtained this table from immuneACCESS and retained in-frame rearrangements with V and J assigned. These tables miss some clones; where compared with another copy, unresolved V genes account for less than half of the shortfall, and the remainder is unexplained. V, J and clone size were drawn from that table, and D and trimming were deduced from the DNA. Here the sample has 180,000 or so clones; 65% to 85% occur a single time. The ten largest clones capture roughly 4.8% of the sample.

The CDR3 runs 11 residues from the cysteine to the phenylalanine. Left in the record is the CDR3 DNA by itself, 33 bases read in frame from the first base. V gives up 2 bases and J gives up 6 bases, and the segment between their germline ends measures 4 bases. According to the germline V gene (reference sequence), CDR1 reads LNHDA and CDR2 reads SQIVND. This sample stems from a study of cytomegalovirus exposure and HLA in healthy donors (dated by TCRdb to between 2016 and 2019). Background on the whole study: An earlier analysis of several hundred of the donors reported about 260 Gb of sequence data and 117 million unique TCR beta sequences obtained from some 200 million T cells. The study used immunosequencing to profile the T cell repertoires of several hundred subjects and linked those repertoires to cytomegalovirus serostatus. The study combined high-throughput TCR immunosequencing, statistical association of individual TCRs with disease status, and machine learning to predict cytomegalovirus infection status. Donor age, sex, ethnicity and CMV serostatus were compiled together with the repertoire data. Typing coverage differed by locus: A, B, C, DRB1 and DQB1 were typed in roughly 620-630 donors, DQA1 in 500 to 550, DPA1 in approximately 600, and DPB1 in just under 490. Among the roughly 430 genotyped donors, around 81% belonged to the genetic ancestry cluster associated with self-reported Caucasian donors. A later analysis re-examined previously published TCR beta repertoires from several hundred donors and added high-resolution HLA genotyping to investigate patterns of TCR occurrence. A later genetic analysis used genome-wide SNP genotypes for about three fifths of the roughly 700 donors, treating that subset as a discovery cohort. Approximately 310 gigabases of sequencing data and 78 million or so unique TCR sequences were included in an early release covering around 600 HLA-typed donors. About 5 DR-DQ haplotypes were handled as single units for association and clustering, since linkage in the cohort was strong. On average, roughly 240,000 unique TCR beta nucleotide sequences were sequenced per donor among some 420 genotyped donors of the cohort, with about 17% of those sequences being non-productive. Class I and class II HLA loci were covered by the typing at four-digit resolution. In an earlier analysis of more than 550 of the donors, high-throughput TCR beta sequencing was used to judge whether each TCR beta V gene segment behaved as functional or pseudogenic. The study was designed to test whether signatures of past pathogen exposure could be identified by cataloging public T cell receptors. Every repertoire in the discovery cohort had been generated on one and the same sequencing platform. In addition to the first cohort of approximately 670 subjects, a separate validation cohort of 120 different subjects was used. Rather than using new phenotypic data, the later analysis identified candidate immune exposures from TCR beta sequences and from how often those sequences occurred across donors.

Study-wide conclusions, independent of this receptor: Some IMGT-functional V segments, including TRBV6-2 and TRBV6-3, could not be told apart with the 87-base-pair reads, so those segments were excluded. A further reported finding was that TCR beta sequences accurately predicted the HLA-A and HLA-B alleles for most subjects in the first cohort. Because HLA typing was unavailable for some donors at each locus, only the typed subset was used in association tests. Specific HLA alleles were associated with 16,951 TCR beta sequences at a false discovery rate of 0.05 in a later analysis. In vitro tests confirmed that a few of the cytomegalovirus-associated TCR beta chains recognize cytomegalovirus antigens. A later analysis reported that several top co-occurrence clusters appeared linked to parvovirus B19, influenza, CMV and Epstein-Barr virus. V-gene and J-gene trimming of TCR beta chains was associated with a missense DCLRE1C variant in a later genetic analysis, and the association was replicated in an independent cohort. When HLA alleles, especially DR and DQ, strongly co-occurred, attributing TCR associations to individual alleles was difficult. It was suggested by the authors that the approach could potentially be generalized to other disease states and immunological phenotypes. The classifier was reported to diagnose cytomegalovirus status with high specificity and sensitivity in both the original and validation cohorts. Correlated functional status among segregating V segments might reflect linkage disequilibrium, but an unknown experimental factor could not be ruled out. According to a later analysis, most CMV-associated TCR beta chains appeared to be HLA-restricted, and the HLA associations seemed to be driven largely by CMV exposure. In a later analysis, TCR association rates were found to vary across HLA loci, with the most associated TCRs seen for DRB1 alleles and the fewest for HLA-C alleles. The study gave a list of about 160 TCR beta chains associated with cytomegalovirus. In this cohort, only TCR beta chains were sequenced, and detectable features were limited by the absence of alpha or paired-chain data. The presence/absence analyses assumed that sequencing depth was roughly uniform across donors, and that assumption may not be true. A group of highly shared sequence variants was considered likely to be a technical artifact of the sequencing pipeline. Immune exposure information for the cohort was limited to CMV serostatus. Compared with equally common non-associated chains, HLA-associated TCR beta chains in a later analysis were more clonally expanded and had lower generation probabilities. Broadly in line with IMGT annotations, most TCR beta V segments showed up in productive rearrangements about 87% or about 30% of the time in an earlier analysis of 587 of the donors. In a later genetic analysis, fewer N-insertions in productive TCRs were reported among donors in an Asian-associated ancestry cluster than the approximately 670-donor mean. Across donors, most TCR sequences were observed very rarely, whereas some public TCRs were present in many individuals. Because counts were too low, seventeen rarely observed V segments, including chromosome 9 orphons, were excluded from the earlier analysis of 587 of the donors.

The source of this sequence is a woman in her fifties or sixties in good health and CMV-seropositive. The sample comprised PBMCs. This sequence uses TRBV19 and TRBJ1-1; too little of a D gene remains to name it. The nucleotides are TGTGCCAGTAGTATATCATCTGAAGCTTTCTTT. Its protein product is CASSISSEAFF.